These 27 T cell receptor beta chains were all obtained from the same sample, sequenced in a study of response to subunit inactivated influenza vaccine. TCRdb re-called the RT-PCR reads with MiXCR, one entry per CDR3 protein. The table records around 580,000 distinct CDR3 sequences, roughly 15% of them present only once. This sample comprised PBMCs from blood, obtained approximately 12 days after vaccination. The receptors stem from a middle-aged man who received an inactivated influenza vaccine.

The chain has TRBV6-2 or TRBV6-3 and TRBJ1-2; the match to TRBD1 covers 7 bases. CDR3 length equals 17 residues. Trimming cost V 1 base and J 0 bases; bases outside gene matches: 8. Germline lookup yields CDR1 MNHEY and CDR2 SVGEGT. CDR3 sequence (DNA): TGTGCCAGCAGTTACTTTATGGGACAGAGCACTAACTATGGCTACACCTTC. The encoded protein is CASSYFMGQSTNYGYTF.

In this sample, this clonotype turned up many times. This chain uses TRBV14 with TRBJ1-1; D is possibly TRBD1 (5 bases). Looked up from germline, CDR1 is SGHDN and CDR2 is FVKESK. Trimming removed 4 bases from V and 4 bases from J, with 7 bases in between. This CDR3 is built from 12 residues. The CDR3 region has the DNA TGTGCCAGCAGCCGAGGGGTCACTGAAGCTTTCTTT. Protein product: CASSRGVTEAFF.

The V gene is TRBV4-2, the J gene TRBJ2-1, with 8 bases fitting TRBD2. Germline trimming cut 4 bases from V and 9 bases from J; bases unmatched to any gene: 2. The CDR3 is 12 residues long. The V gene's germline CDR1 is LGHNA and CDR2 YNFKEQ. The CDR3 DNA is TGTGCCAGCAGCCGTAGCGGGGCTGAGCAGTTCTTC. Amino acids: CASSRSGAEQFF.

This clonotype turned up a few times. The gene calls are TRBV14 and TRBJ2-1; 7 bases fit TRBD2. CDR3 length equals 14 residues. V lost 1 base to trimming and J lost 14 bases; unmatched junction nucleotides: 11. From germline, CDR1 is SGHDN and CDR2 FVKESK. The CDR3 loop is CASSQGRTSGGEFF. Written as DNA, the CDR3 is TGTGCCAGCAGCCAAGGTCGGACTAGTGGTGGTGAGTTCTTC.

This chain connects TRBV5-1 to TRBJ2-2; 9 bases are shared with TRBD2. This CDR3 has 18 amino acids. Germline-derived CDR1 and CDR2 are SGHRS and YFSETQ. Germline trimming cut 2 bases from V and 3 bases from J; bases unmatched to any gene: 11. The CDR3 sequence: CASSLMTSGSKYTGELFF. DNA of the CDR3: TGCGCCAGCAGCTTAATGACTAGCGGATCAAAGTACACCGGGGAGCTGTTTTTT.

The V call is TRBV4-1, the J call TRBJ2-1; tentatively, D is TRBD2 (6 bases). CDR3 length equals 17 residues. Germline CDR1 reads MGHRA; CDR2 reads YSYEKL. V was clipped by 1 base and J by 6 bases, with 19 bases between them. In DNA form, the CDR3 reads TGCGCCAGCAGCCAAGTCGCTCTGGGGGTAGCGGTCAATGAGCAGTTCTTC. Protein: CASSQVALGVAVNEQFF.

The chain couples TRBV11-2 to TRBJ2-3, with D uncertain. This CDR3 is 17 amino acids long. Trimming removed 5 bases from V and 0 bases from J, with 18 bases in between. Germline V CDR1 and CDR2: SGHAT, FQNNGV. CDR3 sequence (DNA): TGTGCCAGCAGCCCCCCCCACCGGGCGCCTAGCACAGATACGCAGTATTTT. As protein: CASSPPHRAPSTDTQYF.

The rearrangement uses TRBV6-5 and TRBJ2-7; 10 bases are a match to TRBD2. The CDR3 contains 15 residues. V gave up 6 bases and J gave up 6 bases; unmatched junction bases: 11. The germline V gene has CDR1 MNHEY and CDR2 SVGAGI. The CDR3 DNA is TGTGCCAGCAGCTACGATAGCGGGAGGAAGTCCGAGCAGTACTTC. Its protein product is CASSYDSGRKSEQYF.

The chain joins TRBV7-9 to TRBJ1-5; the D gene is possibly TRBD1 (6 bases). There are 16 residues in the CDR3. Per the germline V gene, CDR1 is SEHNR and CDR2 is FQNEAQ (reference sequence). V lost 5 bases and J lost 5, with 19 bases in between. In DNA form, the CDR3 reads TGTGCCAGCAGCCATATCGGGGGGAAGGGGGATCAGCCCCAGCATTTT. Its protein is CASSHIGGKGDQPQHF.

This clonotype was counted a few times. This chain connects TRBV28 to TRBJ2-3, with 11 bases identical to TRBD2. Germline loops: CDR1 MDHEN, CDR2 SYDVKM. The CDR3 has 15 amino acids. V shed 7 bases, J shed 1 base, and the junction held 4 bases outside the gene matches. CDR3 nucleotide sequence: TGTGCCAGCACCGCGACTAGCGGGGGCACAGATACGCAGTATTTT. Protein: CASTATSGGTDTQYF.

The rearrangement links TRBV9 to TRBJ2-7; 10 bases fit TRBD1. The CDR3 consists of 18 residues. Germline loops: CDR1 SGDLS, CDR2 YYNGEE. V lost 4 bases to trimming and J lost 3 bases; unmatched junction nucleotides: 16. CDR3 in DNA: TGTGCCAGCAGCCCTTCCCAATACCCGGGACAGGGGTTCTACGAGCAGTACTTC. It encodes CASSPSQYPGQGFYEQYF.

The chain recombines TRBV20-1 with TRBJ2-3, with unresolved D. V shed 6 bases and J shed 7 bases, with 20 bases lying between them. The CDR3 is made up of 14 amino acids. The germline V gene has CDR1 DFQATT and CDR2 SNEGSKA (reference sequence). This chain's CDR3 is CSASEHLGLYTQYF. Here the CDR3 DNA reads TGCAGTGCAAGCGAGCATCTAGGGCTTTATACGCAGTATTTT.

This chain connects TRBV28 to TRBJ1-5, with no clear D. Germline V gene data show CDR1 as MDHEN and CDR2 as SYDVKM. The CDR3 is made up of 13 amino acids. V was cut by 5 bases and J by 3 bases, with 8 bases left in between. Written as DNA, the CDR3 is TGTGCCAGCAGTAAACAGTACAATCAGCCCCAGCATTTT. Encoded protein: CASSKQYNQPQHF. Full variable domain (remainder filled in from reference TRBV28 and TRBJ1-5): DVKVTQSSRYLVKRTGEKVFLECVQDMDHENMFWYRQDPGLGLRLIYFSYDVKMKEKGDIPEGYSVSREKKERFSLILESASTNQTSMYLCASSKQYNQPQHFGDGTRLSIL.

In this sample, this clonotype turned up a few times. The chain recombines TRBV20-1 with TRBJ2-7; D remains ambiguous. V lost 2 bases and J lost 1, with 3 bases in between. The CDR3 length is 11 residues. Germline CDR1 is DFQATT and CDR2 is SNEGSKA (reference sequence). The CDR3 sequence is CSARRSYEQYF. CDR3 sequence (DNA): TGCAGTGCTAGACGTTCCTACGAGCAGTACTTC.

This clonotype has a single count. The gene calls are TRBV12-3 or TRBV12-4 and TRBJ1-1; D is unresolved. V dropped 1 base and J dropped 1 base, with 10 bases sitting between them. The CDR3 totals 15 residues. In DNA form, the CDR3 reads TGTGCCAGCAGTTTAGGGGAGAGCCAGAACACTGAAGCTTTCTTT. This encodes CASSLGESQNTEAFF.

This clonotype has at least ten counts. V is TRBV28 and J is TRBJ2-2; D gene uncertain. This CDR3 contains 13 residues. Germline loops: CDR1 MDHEN, CDR2 SYDVKM. Trimming took off 3 bases at V and 2 bases at J, with 4 bases between the two ends. The CDR3 here is CASSFINTGELFF. CDR3 in DNA: TGTGCCAGCAGTTTTATTAACACCGGGGAGCTGTTTTTT.

This sequence joins TRBV7-9 and TRBJ2-3, with a weak D call TRBD1 (6 bases). Looked up from germline, CDR1 is SEHNR and CDR2 is FQNEAQ (reference sequence). CDR3 length: 14 amino acids. Trimming cost V 1 base and J 8 bases, with 13 bases left between them. The CDR3 region is CASSLDLRDITQYF. The CDR3 nucleotides are TGTGCCAGCAGCTTAGACCTCCGGGACATTACGCAGTATTTT. Combining the CDR3 with reference TRBV7-9 and TRBJ2-3 gives the whole variable domain DTGVSQNPRHKITKRGQNVTFRCDPISEHNRLYWYRQTLGQGPEFLTYFQNEAQLEKSRLLSDRFSAERPKGSFSTLEIQRTEQGDSAMYLCASSLDLRDITQYFGPGTRLTVL.

The chain is built from TRBV23-1 and TRBJ2-1; perhaps D is TRBD1 or TRBD2 (5 bases each). TRBV23-1 is an open reading frame whose function is uncertain. The CDR3 contains 16 residues. V lost 8 bases and J 8 bases, leaving 25 bases between the germline ends. The CDR3 sequence is CASCLAAGSLGDEQFF. The CDR3 DNA reads as TGCGCCAGCTGTTTGGCGGCAGGGAGTTTGGGCGATGAGCAGTTCTTC.

The gene calls are TRBV4-3 and TRBJ2-7; TRBD2 matches at 10 bases. CDR3 size: 16 residues. Looked up from germline, CDR1 is LGHNA and CDR2 is YSLEER. V lost 0 bases to trimming and J lost 5 bases; unmatched junction nucleotides: 7. The CDR3 nucleotides read TGCGCCAGCAGCCAAGATCGAGCGGGAGGGATCGACGAGCAGTACTTC. Translation: CASSQDRAGGIDEQYF.

V is TRBV12-3 or TRBV12-4 and J is TRBJ2-7, with TRBD1 matching 11 bases. This CDR3 is 15 amino acids long. After removal of 0 bases from V and 7 bases from J, the junction contained 5 bases not matched to a gene. In DNA form, the CDR3 reads TGTGCCAGCAGTTTAGCGAGGACAGGGGGCAGTGAGCAGTACTTC. It encodes CASSLARTGGSEQYF.

In this sample, this clonotype turned up a few times. The V and J genes are TRBV10-2 and TRBJ1-5, with 9 bases aligning to TRBD1. Germline lookup yields CDR1 WSHSY and CDR2 SAAADI. V lost 4 bases to trimming and J lost 0 bases; unmatched junction nucleotides: 7. This CDR3 is 17 amino acids long. The CDR3 DNA is TGCGCCAGCAGTGGGACAGGGGCGATTTATAGCAATCAGCCCCAGCATTTT. The encoded protein is CASSGTGAIYSNQPQHF.

This clonotype occurred a few times. The CDR3 here is CASSLGGAIYGYTF. DNA of the CDR3: TGTGCCAGCAGCTTAGGTGGGGCCATCTATGGCTACACCTTC. V and J are TRBV11-2 and TRBJ1-2; a possible D gene is TRBD1 (5 bases). Germline V gene sequence: CDR1 SGHAT, CDR2 FQNNGV. V was trimmed by 1 base and J by 4 bases, leaving 10 bases between them. This CDR3 spans 14 amino acids.

This sequence joins TRBV12-3 or TRBV12-4 and TRBJ2-2, with a weak D call TRBD1 (6 bases). The CDR3 sequence is 15 residues long. Trimming stripped 6 bases from V and 5 bases from J, with 16 bases between. The CDR3 is CASRRAGTRTGELFF. CDR3 nucleotide sequence: TGTGCCAGCAGAAGAGCCGGGACACGAACCGGGGAGCTGTTTTTT.

This clonotype was seen more than once but under ten times. V is TRBV3-1 and J is TRBJ1-5; the D is unclear. Germline CDR1 LGHDT, CDR2 YNNKEL (reference sequence). The V end lost 2 bases, the J end lost 3 bases, and 11 bases lay between the germline ends. There are 15 residues in the CDR3. CDR3 bases: TGTGCCAGCAGCCAATCCGGGCCTTCCAATCAGCCCCAGCATTTT. It codes for CASSQSGPSNQPQHF.

This CDR3 reads CASSTGTPTQYF. The CDR3 DNA is TGTGCCAGCAGCACCGGGACCCCTACGCAGTATTTT. The chain combines TRBV7-2 with TRBJ2-3; D tentatively fits TRBD1 or TRBD2 (5 bases each). The CDR3 totals 12 residues. Germline-derived CDR1 and CDR2 are SGHTA and FQGNSA. V lost 5 bases, J lost 8 bases, and 11 bases lay in between.

The chain combines TRBV4-3 with TRBJ1-2; D not certain. Deletions cut 0 bases from V and 4 bases from J, with 6 bases between. CDR1 LGHNA and CDR2 YSLEER come from the germline V gene. The CDR3 loop spans 13 amino acids. CDR3 nucleotide sequence: TGCGCCAGCAGCCAAGAAACCCTCTATGGCTACACCTTC. Its translation is CASSQETLYGYTF.

This rearrangement joins TRBV28 to TRBJ2-7; D unresolved. Trimming shortened V by 7 bases and J by 4 bases, and 17 bases separated the two germline ends. CDR3 length equals 14 residues. CDR1 and CDR2 (germline): MDHEN, SYDVKM. DNA for the CDR3: TGTGCCAGCACCCGTGGGTCAGACCGATACGAGCAGTACTTC. It translates to CASTRGSDRYEQYF.